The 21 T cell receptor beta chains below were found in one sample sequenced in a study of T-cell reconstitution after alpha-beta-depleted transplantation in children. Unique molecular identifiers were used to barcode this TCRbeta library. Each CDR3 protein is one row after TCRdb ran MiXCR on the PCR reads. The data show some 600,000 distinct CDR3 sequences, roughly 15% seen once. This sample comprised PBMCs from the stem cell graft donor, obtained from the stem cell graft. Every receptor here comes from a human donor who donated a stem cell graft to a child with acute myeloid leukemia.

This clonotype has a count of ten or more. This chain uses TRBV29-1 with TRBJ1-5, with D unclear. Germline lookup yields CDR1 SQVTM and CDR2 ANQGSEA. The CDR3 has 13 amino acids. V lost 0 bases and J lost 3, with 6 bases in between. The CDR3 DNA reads TGCAGCGTTGAAGATTTGCCCAATCAGCCCCAGCATTTT. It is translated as CSVEDLPNQPQHF.

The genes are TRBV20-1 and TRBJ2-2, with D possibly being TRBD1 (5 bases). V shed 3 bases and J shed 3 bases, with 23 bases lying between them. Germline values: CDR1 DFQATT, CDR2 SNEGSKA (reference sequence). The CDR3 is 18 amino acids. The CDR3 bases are TGCAGTGCTAGGCAATCTTGGGGCAATTTACCGGACACCGGGGAGCTGTTTTTT. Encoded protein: CSARQSWGNLPDTGELFF.

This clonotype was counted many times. The CDR3 coding sequence is TGTGCCAGCAGTTATCGGAACGGAGATCAGCCCCAGCATTTT. Translation gives CASSYRNGDQPQHF. The gene calls are TRBV6-5 and TRBJ1-5; D unclear. Germline V gene lookup returns CDR1 MNHEY and CDR2 SVGAGI. The CDR3 has 14 residues. Trimming removed 3 bases from V and 5 bases from J, with 11 bases in between.

CDR3 in DNA: TGTGCCAGCAGGTCCCGGGACCTCAATGAGCAGTTCTTC. Residues: CASRSRDLNEQFF. V is TRBV2 and J is TRBJ2-1; D assignment may be TRBD1 or TRBD2 (5 bases each). CDR1 is SNHLY and CDR2 is FYNNEI in the germline V gene. CDR3 length: 13 amino acids. Trimming removed 6 bases at V and 6 bases at J, with 12 bases between.

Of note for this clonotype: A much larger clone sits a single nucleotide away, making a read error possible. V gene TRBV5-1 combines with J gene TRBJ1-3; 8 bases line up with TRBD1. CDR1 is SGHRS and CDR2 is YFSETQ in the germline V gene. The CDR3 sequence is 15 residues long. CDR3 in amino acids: CASRLDGQGGNTIYF. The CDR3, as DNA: TGCGCCAGCAGATTGGACGGACAGGGTGGAAACACCATATATTTT. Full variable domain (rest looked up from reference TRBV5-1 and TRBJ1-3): KAGVTQTPRYLIKTRGQQVTLSCSPISGHRSVSWYQQTPGQGLQFLFEYFSETQRNKGNFPGRFSGRQFSNSRSEMNVSTLELGDSALYLCASRLDGQGGNTIYFGEGSWLTVV.

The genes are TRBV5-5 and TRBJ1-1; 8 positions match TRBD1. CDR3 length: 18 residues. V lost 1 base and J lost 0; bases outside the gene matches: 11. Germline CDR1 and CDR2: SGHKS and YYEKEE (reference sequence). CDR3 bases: TGTGCCAGCAGCTTGTGGACAGGGAGGCGGGAAATGAACACTGAAGCTTTCTTT. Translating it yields CASSLWTGRREMNTEAFF.

Written as DNA, the CDR3 is TGTGCCAGCAGTTTGGACCACGGTCAGCCCCAGCATTTT. This encodes CASSLDHGQPQHF. This chain joins TRBV12-3 or TRBV12-4 and TRBJ1-5; no clear D gene. This CDR3 is built from 13 residues. V lost 3 bases and J lost 6, with 9 bases in between.

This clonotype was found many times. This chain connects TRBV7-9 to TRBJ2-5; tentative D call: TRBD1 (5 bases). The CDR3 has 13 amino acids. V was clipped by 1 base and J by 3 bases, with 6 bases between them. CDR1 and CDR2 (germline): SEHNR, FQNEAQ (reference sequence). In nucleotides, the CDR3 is TGTGCCAGCAGCTTAGTAGGGGAAGAGACCCAGTACTTC. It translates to CASSLVGEETQYF. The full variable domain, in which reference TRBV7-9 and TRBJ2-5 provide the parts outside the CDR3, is DTGVSQNPRHKITKRGQNVTFRCDPISEHNRLYWYRQTLGQGPEFLTYFQNEAQLEKSRLLSDRFSAERPKGSFSTLEIQRTEQGDSAMYLCASSLVGEETQYFGPGTRLLVL.

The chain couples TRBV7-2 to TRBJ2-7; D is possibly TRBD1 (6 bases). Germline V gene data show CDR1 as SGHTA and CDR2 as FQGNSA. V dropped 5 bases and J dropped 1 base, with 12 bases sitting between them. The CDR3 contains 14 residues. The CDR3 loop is CASSHYRESYEQYF. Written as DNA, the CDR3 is TGTGCCAGCAGCCATTACAGGGAATCCTACGAGCAGTACTTC.

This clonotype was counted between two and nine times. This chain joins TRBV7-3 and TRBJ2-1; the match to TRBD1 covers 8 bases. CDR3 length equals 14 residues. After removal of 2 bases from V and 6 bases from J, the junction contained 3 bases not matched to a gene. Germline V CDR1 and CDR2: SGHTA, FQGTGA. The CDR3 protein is CASSLLDRGNEQFF. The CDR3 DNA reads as TGTGCCAGCAGCTTACTAGACAGGGGCAATGAGCAGTTCTTC.

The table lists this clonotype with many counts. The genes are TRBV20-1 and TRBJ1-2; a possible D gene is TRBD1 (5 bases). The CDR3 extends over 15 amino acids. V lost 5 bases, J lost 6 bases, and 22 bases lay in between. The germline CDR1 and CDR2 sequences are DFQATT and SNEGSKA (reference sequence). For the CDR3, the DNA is TGCAGTGCTCCAAAACGGGACTCCATTGAGGATGGCTACACCTTC. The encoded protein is CSAPKRDSIEDGYTF.

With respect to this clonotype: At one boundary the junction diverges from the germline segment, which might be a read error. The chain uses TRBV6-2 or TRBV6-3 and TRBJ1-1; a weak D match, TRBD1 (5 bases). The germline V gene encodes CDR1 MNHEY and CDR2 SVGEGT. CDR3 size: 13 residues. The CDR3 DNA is TGTGCCAGCAGTTTCCTCGAGGGGCCCAACGTTGATTTT. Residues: CASSFLEGPNVDF.

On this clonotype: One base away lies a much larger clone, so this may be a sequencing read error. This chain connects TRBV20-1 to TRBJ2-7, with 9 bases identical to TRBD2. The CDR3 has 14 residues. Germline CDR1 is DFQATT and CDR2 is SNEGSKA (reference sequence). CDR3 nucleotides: TGCAGTGCTAGATGGTCTAGCGGGGCGGGGGAGCAGGACTTC. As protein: CSARWSSGAGEQDF.

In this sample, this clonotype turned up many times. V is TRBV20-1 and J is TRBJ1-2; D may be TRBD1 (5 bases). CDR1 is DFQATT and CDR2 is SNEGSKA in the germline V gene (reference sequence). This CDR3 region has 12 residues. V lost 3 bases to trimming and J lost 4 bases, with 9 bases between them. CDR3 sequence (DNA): TGCAGTGCTAGGCCCGGGGGCTATGGCTACACCTTC. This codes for CSARPGGYGYTF.

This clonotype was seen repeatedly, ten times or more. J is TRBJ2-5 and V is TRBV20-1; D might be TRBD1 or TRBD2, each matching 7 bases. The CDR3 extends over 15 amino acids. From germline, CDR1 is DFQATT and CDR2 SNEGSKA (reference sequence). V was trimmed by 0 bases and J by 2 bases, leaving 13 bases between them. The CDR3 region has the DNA TGCAGTGCTAGAGATCAGGGGGGGTCGCAAGAGACCCAGTACTTC. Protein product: CSARDQGGSQETQYF.

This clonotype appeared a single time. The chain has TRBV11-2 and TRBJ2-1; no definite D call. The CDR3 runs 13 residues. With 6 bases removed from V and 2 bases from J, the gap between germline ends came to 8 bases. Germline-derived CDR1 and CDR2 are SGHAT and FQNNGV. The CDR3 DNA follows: TGTGCCAGCAGGTTTTCACCCTACAATGAGCAGTTCTTC. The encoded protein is CASRFSPYNEQFF. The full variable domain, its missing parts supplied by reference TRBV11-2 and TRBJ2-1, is EAGVAQSPRYKIIEKRQSVAFWCNPISGHATLYWYQQILGQGPKLLIQFQNNGVVDDSQLPKDRFSAERLKGVDSTLKIQPAKLEDSAVYLCASRFSPYNEQFFGPGTRLTVL.

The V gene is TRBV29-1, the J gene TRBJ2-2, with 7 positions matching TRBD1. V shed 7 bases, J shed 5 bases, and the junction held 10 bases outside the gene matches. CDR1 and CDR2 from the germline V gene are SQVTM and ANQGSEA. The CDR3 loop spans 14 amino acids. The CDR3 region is CSAKDRVGTGELFF. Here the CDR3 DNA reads TGCAGCGCAAAAGACAGGGTTGGGACCGGGGAGCTGTTTTTT.

The CDR3 region is CASSLIGWREAFF. The CDR3 DNA reads TGCGCCAGCAGCTTGATTGGGTGGCGTGAAGCTTTCTTT. The chain employs TRBV5-1 and TRBJ1-1, with D uncertain. V was pared by 1 base and J by 7 bases, with 11 bases between. CDR1 SGHRS and CDR2 YFSETQ come from the germline V gene. The CDR3 has 13 amino acids.

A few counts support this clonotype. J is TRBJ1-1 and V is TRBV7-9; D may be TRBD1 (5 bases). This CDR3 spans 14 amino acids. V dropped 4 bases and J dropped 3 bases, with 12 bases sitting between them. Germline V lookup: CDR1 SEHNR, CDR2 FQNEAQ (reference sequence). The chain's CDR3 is CASSSQVGDTEAFF. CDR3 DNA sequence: TGTGCCAGCAGCTCCCAGGTGGGGGACACTGAAGCTTTCTTT.

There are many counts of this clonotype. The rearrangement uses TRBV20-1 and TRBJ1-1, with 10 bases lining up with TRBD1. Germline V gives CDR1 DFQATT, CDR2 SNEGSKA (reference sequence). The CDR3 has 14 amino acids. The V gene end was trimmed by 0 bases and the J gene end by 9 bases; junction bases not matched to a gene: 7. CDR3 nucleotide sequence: TGCAGTGCTAGAGATACCGGGACAGGGGCCCAAGCTTTCTTT. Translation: CSARDTGTGAQAFF.

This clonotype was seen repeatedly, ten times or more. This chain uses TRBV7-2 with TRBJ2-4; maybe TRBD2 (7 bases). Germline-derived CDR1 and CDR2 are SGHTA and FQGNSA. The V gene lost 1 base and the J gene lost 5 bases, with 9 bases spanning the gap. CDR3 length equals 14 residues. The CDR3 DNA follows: TGTGCCAGCAGCTTAGGGGGGGGCCAAAACATTCAGTACTTC. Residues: CASSLGGGQNIQYF.